This T cell receptor beta chain appears in the sequencing data of a study of graft-versus-host responses after intestinal transplantation (dated by TCRdb to the early 2020s). As for the study more broadly: The transplants that recipients received were multivisceral, liver-intestinal, or isolated intestinal. Every recipient was given anti-thymocyte globulin induction, followed by 3 to 4 years of maintenance tacrolimus and steroids. Bulk TCR-beta CDR3 sequencing was used to track graft-versus-host and host-versus-graft alloreactive T cell clones in the graft, circulation and bone marrow after intestinal transplantation. Alloreactive clones were identified by sequencing pre-transplant mixed lymphocyte reaction products and comparing these products with unstimulated pre-transplant donor and recipient T cells. A cohort of about two dozen intestinal transplant recipients, including one retransplant, was enrolled, and a few patients lacking pretransplant specimens were excluded. A peak of at least 4% donor T cells among recipient peripheral blood mononuclear cells was the definition used for donor T cell macrochimerism. Rather than going through the commercial service, samples from a few later patients were sequenced in-house on an Illumina MiSeq and processed with MiXCR. What the authors observed across the whole study: In the allografts of patients with donor T cell macrochimerism, GvH to HvG T cell clonal ratios were high. GvH clones turned up in recipient bone marrow, with some appearing earlier in ileal mucosa or blood, a pattern consistent with an intestinal mucosal origin. Early after transplant, declines in HvG clones were associated with peak levels of circulating GvH clones. The relatively low number and heterogeneity of intestinal transplant patients limited the conclusions.

Library creation used the immunoSEQ multiplex PCR assay. For most patients, genomic DNA was isolated with the Qiagen DNeasy Blood and Tissue Kit and sent frozen to Adaptive Biotechnologies for TCR sequencing. Adaptive Biotechnologies carried out high-throughput TCR-beta CDR3 sequencing of genomic DNA for most patients. For the original study's pipeline: Adaptive's ImmunoSEQ software supplied the TCR sequencing data for more than 15 patients, while MiXCR and VDJtools were used to process three other patients. To correct CD4 versus CD8 sorting errors, sequences present in both subsets at a frequency ratio below 5:1 were removed. CDR3 nucleotide sequences shared between donor and recipient were removed because their origin could not be assigned. To count as alloreactive, a clone needed at least 2-fold expansion over unstimulated cells and a minimum CFSE-low frequency of 0.002% (template counts) or 0.001% (read counts). A clone was considered mappable if detected in the sequenced pre-transplant spleen, lymph node, or MLR CFSE-low populations of the donor or recipient. Cumulative frequency of alloreactive clones was calculated as a percentage of all sequences weighted by copy number. TCRdb obtained this table from immuneACCESS and retained in-frame rearrangements with V and J assigned. These tables miss some clones; where compared with another copy, unresolved V genes account for less than half of the shortfall, and the remainder is unexplained. V, J and clone size reflect that table, while D and trimming were determined from the DNA. This sample holds about 120,000 clones; roughly 96% were observed only once. Over 2.5% of the sample comes from the top ten.

Note on this clone: What antigen it recognizes has not been identified. The sample holds no much larger clone one base away, and base qualities are not on file.

V and J are truncated by 4 bases and 4 bases respectively, leaving an intervening sequence of 8 bases. Reading the germline V gene gives CDR1 KGHSY and CDR2 FQNENV. Spanning cysteine to phenylalanine, the CDR3 consists of 12 amino acids. Here the CDR3 DNA is all that survives: 36 bases in frame from base 1. This specimen's time point label, interpreted: cells obtained before transplantation from donor or recipient. CD3+CD4+ and CD3+CD8+ populations were FACS-sorted from unstimulated pre-transplant donor and recipient cells taken from spleen or lymph nodes. The receptor was derived from a human donor who received an intestinal transplant. This material consisted of unstimulated CD8+ T cells sorted from spleen or lymph node cells, taken before intestinal transplant. The sequence is built from TRBV16 and TRBJ2-7, with a weak D call of TRBD1 (6 bases match). The DNA sequence is as follows: TGTGCCAGCAGCCTCGACAGGTACGAGCAGTACTTC. This yields the protein CASSLDRYEQYF.